These T cell receptor beta chains were read from a single sample in a study of OX40 agonist ivuxolimab in advanced cancers. The repertoire was sequenced with immunoSEQ multiplex PCR; TCRdb's copy has only in-frame clones and lacks some. The sample contains about 37,000 clones, around four fifths of which appear only once. Sequencing used CD4+ or CD8+ T cells sorted from blood, obtained in a trial of the OX40 agonist ivuxolimab. The receptors were gathered from an adult with an advanced solid tumor such as melanoma, head and neck, liver or kidney cancer. Both conserved end residues are part of each CDR3. The D gene is left open where the match is weak. Clone size is stated in some rows and not others, as once, few, many or a class when expanded.

j_call | clone_size | v_call | d_call | cdr3_aa | cdr3_nt
TRBJ2-5 | - | TRBV20-1 | TRBD2 | CSAGRGETQYF | TGCAGTGCGGGGAGGGGAGAGACCCAGTACTTC
TRBJ2-3 | - | TRBV9 | - | CASSVRNSPDTQYF | TGTGCCAGCAGCGTACGTAATAGCCCAGATACGCAGTATTTT
TRBJ1-2 | few | TRBV19 | - | CASSNLYGYTF | TGTGCCAGTAGTAACCTCTATGGCTACACCTTC
TRBJ2-7 | - | TRBV27 | - | CASRPGPTYEQYF | TGTGCCAGCAGACCTGGGCCAACCTACGAGCAGTACTTC
TRBJ2-5 | - | TRBV4-1 | - | CASSRGGGPQETQYF | TGCGCCAGCAGCCGGGGCGGGGGCCCACAAGAGACCCAGTACTTC
TRBJ2-5 | - | TRBV7-8 | TRBD2 | CASSVSGGFQETQYF | TGTGCCAGCAGCGTTAGCGGGGGGTTCCAAGAGACCCAGTACTTC
TRBJ2-5 | - | TRBV11-2 | - | CASSRPGTQAARETQYF | TGTGCCAGCAGCCGTCCCGGGACTCAGGCCGCTCGTGAGACCCAGTACTTC
TRBJ1-2 | - | TRBV5-5 | TRBD1 | CASRYPGQYGYTF | TGTGCCAGCAGATATCCGGGACAGTATGGCTACACCTTC
TRBJ2-1 | - | TRBV30 | TRBD2 | CAWEVGEGEQFF | TGTGCCTGGGAGGTTGGGGAGGGTGAGCAGTTCTTC
TRBJ1-1 | - | TRBV5-8 | - | CASSPPGRAKEAFF | TGTGCCAGCAGCCCTCCGGGGAGGGCTAAAGAAGCTTTCTTT
TRBJ2-3 | - | TRBV13 | - | CASSGSFDTQYF | TGTGCCAGCAGTGGAAGTTTCGATACGCAGTATTTT
TRBJ2-5 | - | TRBV7-2 | - | CASSFKGQETQYF | TGTGCCAGCAGCTTTAAGGGCCAAGAGACCCAGTACTTC
TRBJ2-1 | - | TRBV30 | - | CAWTWTNVYNEQFF | TGTGCCTGGACCTGGACAAACGTCTACAATGAGCAGTTCTTC
TRBJ2-5 | - | TRBV7-2 | TRBD2 | CASSPTSGSQETQYF | TGTGCCAGCAGCCCGACTAGCGGAAGCCAAGAGACCCAGTACTTC
TRBJ1-3 | few | TRBV28 | - | CASSLQGVGNTIYF | TGTGCCAGCAGTTTACAGGGCGTAGGAAACACCATATATTTT
TRBJ2-2 | - | TRBV15 | TRBD2 | CATSNRLASTGELFF | TGTGCCACCAGCAACCGACTAGCGAGCACCGGGGAGCTGTTTTTT
TRBJ2-3 | - | TRBV19 | - | CASSVDTLMDTQYF | TGTGCCAGTTCGGTGGACACTCTGATGGATACGCAGTATTTT
TRBJ2-1 | - | TRBV29-1 | - | CSVDSAEQFF | TGCAGCGTTGACTCGGCAGAGCAGTTCTTC
TRBJ2-7 | - | TRBV7-9 | - | CASSPTGDYEQYF | TGTGCCAGCAGCCCAACGGGGGACTACGAGCAGTACTTC
TRBJ1-2 | - | TRBV5-8 | TRBD1 | CASSLTGGSNYGYTF | TGTGCCAGCAGCTTGACAGGGGGCTCTAACTATGGCTACACCTTC
TRBJ2-3 | - | TRBV19 | - | CASSAWGRGNTDTQYF | TGTGCCAGTAGTGCATGGGGGCGGGGGAACACAGATACGCAGTATTTT
TRBJ1-2 | once | TRBV25-1 | - | CASRGSGANCGYTF | TGTGCCAGCAGGGGATCAGGGGCCAACTGTGGCTACACCTTC
TRBJ2-7 | - | TRBV7-6 | - | CASSRGGTGYEQYF | TGTGCCAGCAGCAGGGGGGGCACGGGCTACGAGCAGTACTTC
TRBJ2-7 | - | TRBV7-3 | TRBD2 | CASSLGLASYEQYF | TGTGCCAGCAGCTTAGGACTAGCGTCCTACGAGCAGTACTTC
TRBJ2-3 | few | TRBV30 | - | CAWSVTWGTQYF | TGTGCCTGGAGTGTAACCTGGGGTACGCAGTATTTT
TRBJ2-7 | few | TRBV9 | - | CASSGGPEYSYEQYF | TGTGCCAGCAGTGGGGGACCAGAGTATTCCTACGAGCAGTACTTC
TRBJ2-7 | - | TRBV6-1 | - | CATLQDPYEQYF | TGTGCCACGTTACAGGACCCCTACGAGCAGTACTTC
TRBJ2-5 | - | TRBV19 | TRBD2 | CASSIAGGLAGASAQYF | TGTGCCAGTAGTATAGCCGGTGGACTAGCGGGGGCTAGTGCCCAGTACTTC
TRBJ2-7 | medium-sized | TRBV10-3 | - | CAISSQGSEQYF | TGTGCCATCAGTTCTCAGGGGAGTGAGCAGTACTTC
TRBJ2-1 | - | TRBV10-1 | TRBD2 | CASSPSGRNEQFF | TGCGCCAGCAGCCCTAGCGGGAGGAATGAGCAGTTCTTC
TRBJ2-7 | - | TRBV4-1 | - | CASSHPNSYEQYF | TGCGCCAGCAGCCACCCCAACTCCTACGAGCAGTACTTC
TRBJ1-2 | - | TRBV19 | - | CASTGTAFSNYGYTF | TGTGCCAGTACCGGGACTGCCTTTTCTAACTATGGCTACACCTTC
TRBJ2-6 | - | TRBV5-5 | - | CASSLGEAGANVLTF | TGTGCCAGCAGCCTCGGGGAGGCTGGGGCCAACGTCCTGACTTTC
TRBJ2-4 | - | TRBV6-6 | - | CASTLENIQYF | TGTGCCAGCACCCTCGAAAACATTCAGTACTTC
TRBJ2-5 | once | TRBV6-1 | - | CASREGRVQETQYF | TGTGCCAGCAGGGAGGGCAGGGTCCAAGAGACCCAGTACTTC
TRBJ2-5 | - | TRBV6-1 | TRBD1 | CASRAGGSGETQYF | TGTGCCAGCAGAGCAGGGGGCTCGGGGGAGACCCAGTACTTC
TRBJ1-1 | once | TRBV19 | - | CASSSGGNTEAFF | TGTGCCAGTAGTTCCGGGGGGAACACTGAAGCTTTCTTT
TRBJ2-3 | - | TRBV7-8 | TRBD2 | CASKSGRESTDTQYF | TGTGCCAGCAAAAGCGGGAGGGAAAGCACAGATACGCAGTATTTT
TRBJ2-5 | once | TRBV13 | - | CASSLGGGAETQYF | TGTGCCAGCAGCTTAGGGGGGGGCGCTGAGACCCAGTACTTC
TRBJ2-1 | - | TRBV7-7 | - | CASSPYFMADNEQFF | TGTGCTAGCAGCCCTTATTTCATGGCCGACAATGAGCAGTTCTTC
TRBJ1-2 | - | TRBV29-1 | TRBD1 | CSVSGGQGAGSYGYTF | TGCAGCGTCTCCGGCGGACAGGGAGCGGGTAGCTATGGCTACACCTTC
TRBJ2-1 | - | TRBV6-1 | - | CASSELWGSYNEQFF | TGTGCCAGCAGTGAGCTGTGGGGTTCCTACAATGAGCAGTTCTTC
TRBJ1-5 | few | TRBV19 | TRBD1 | CASAGTGSNQPQHF | TGTGCCAGTGCCGGGACAGGGAGCAATCAGCCCCAGCATTTT